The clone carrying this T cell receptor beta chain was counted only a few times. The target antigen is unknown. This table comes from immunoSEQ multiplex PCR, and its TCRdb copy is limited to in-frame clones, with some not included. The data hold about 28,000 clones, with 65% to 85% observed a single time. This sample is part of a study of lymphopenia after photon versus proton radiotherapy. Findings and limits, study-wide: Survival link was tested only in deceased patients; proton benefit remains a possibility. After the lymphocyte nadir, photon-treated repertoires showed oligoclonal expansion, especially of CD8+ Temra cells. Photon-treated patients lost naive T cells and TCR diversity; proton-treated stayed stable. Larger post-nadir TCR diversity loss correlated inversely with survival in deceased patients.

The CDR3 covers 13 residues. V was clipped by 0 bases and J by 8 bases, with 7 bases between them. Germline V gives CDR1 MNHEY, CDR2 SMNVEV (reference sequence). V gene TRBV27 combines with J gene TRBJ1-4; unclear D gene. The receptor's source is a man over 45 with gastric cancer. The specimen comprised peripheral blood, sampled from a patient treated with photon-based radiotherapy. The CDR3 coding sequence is TGTGCCAGCAGTTTATCTCTCAGAGAAAAACTGTTTTTT. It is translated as CASSLSLREKLFF.